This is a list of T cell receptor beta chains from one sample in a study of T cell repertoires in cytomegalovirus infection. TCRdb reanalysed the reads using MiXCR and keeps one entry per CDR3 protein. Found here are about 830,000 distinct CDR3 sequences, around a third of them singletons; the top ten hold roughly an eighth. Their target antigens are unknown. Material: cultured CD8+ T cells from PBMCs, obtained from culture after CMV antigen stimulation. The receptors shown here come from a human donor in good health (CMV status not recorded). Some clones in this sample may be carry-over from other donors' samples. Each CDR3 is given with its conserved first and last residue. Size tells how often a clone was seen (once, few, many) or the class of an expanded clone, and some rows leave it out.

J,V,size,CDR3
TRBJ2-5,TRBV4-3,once,CASSQDRGLQETQYF
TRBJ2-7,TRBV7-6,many,CASSLTDRDSYEQYF
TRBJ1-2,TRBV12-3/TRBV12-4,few,CASSTGDRPNYGYTF
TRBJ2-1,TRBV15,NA,CATSSSDRDEQFF
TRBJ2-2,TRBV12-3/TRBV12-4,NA,CASSLKFRGTGELFF
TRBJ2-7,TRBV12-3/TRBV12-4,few,CASSFLKLRGPSSYEQYF
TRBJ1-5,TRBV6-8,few,CAAGGGFQPQHF
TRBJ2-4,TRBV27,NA,CASSFGGRQNIQYF
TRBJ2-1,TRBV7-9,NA,CASTLSGGLSYNEQFF
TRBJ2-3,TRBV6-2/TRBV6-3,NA,CASKRTSGPTDTQYF
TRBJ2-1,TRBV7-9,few,CASSFPGGLGQFF
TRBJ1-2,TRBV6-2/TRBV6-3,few,CASSYSRDRADGYTF
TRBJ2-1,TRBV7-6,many,CASSMGTGWNEQFF
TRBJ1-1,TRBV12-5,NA,CASGLHRGGMAEAFF
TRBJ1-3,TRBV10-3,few,CAISFDESSGNTIYF
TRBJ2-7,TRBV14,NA,CASSQGLEGVYEQYF
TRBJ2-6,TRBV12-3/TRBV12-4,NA,CATEGAGANVLTF
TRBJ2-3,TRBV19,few,CASTTVPTDTQYF
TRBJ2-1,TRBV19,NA,CASSPVSGGYYNEQFF
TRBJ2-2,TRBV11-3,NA,CASSTWDSYTGELFF
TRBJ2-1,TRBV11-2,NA,CASSSTGTGIGNEQFF
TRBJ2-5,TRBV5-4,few,CASSPGTSGWGETQYF
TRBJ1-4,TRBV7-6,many,CASSLPWEEKAANEKLFF
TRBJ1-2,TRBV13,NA,CASSEPWTGSGYTF
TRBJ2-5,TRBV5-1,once,CASSLVLAGQETQYF
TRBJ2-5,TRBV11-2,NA,CASSLGEASLGGETQYF
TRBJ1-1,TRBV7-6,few,CASSLAKGREAFF
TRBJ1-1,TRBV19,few,CASSIEDREEAFF
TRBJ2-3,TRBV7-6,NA,CASSRPRDTQYF
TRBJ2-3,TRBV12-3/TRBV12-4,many,CASSSGRTDTGEYF
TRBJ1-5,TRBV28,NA,CASTLPSQPQHF
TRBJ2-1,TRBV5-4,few,CASSFAGAPLNEQFF
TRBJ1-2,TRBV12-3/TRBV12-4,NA,CASSLGAHGQARGYTF